These 20 T cell receptor beta chains share one sample of origin, sequenced in a study of Tregs in tolerant kidney transplant recipients. Profiling relied on immunoSEQ multiplex PCR, and the TCRdb table lists in-frame clones only, not all of them. The sample carries approximately 99,000 clones, nearly 90% recorded once. The source material was CD4+ T cells from blood, sampled before the transplant. These receptor sequences come from a human donor who received a combined kidney and bone marrow transplant.

The rearrangement uses TRBV4-3 and TRBJ2-1, with D possibly matching TRBD2 (7 bases). V was shortened by 2 bases and J by 5 bases, with 22 bases between the two germline ends. The CDR3 is made up of 18 amino acids. The V gene's germline CDR1 is LGHNA and CDR2 YSLEER. The CDR3 loop reads CASSQPAVRGRGDNEQFF. DNA of the CDR3: TGCGCCAGCAGCCAACCCGCCGTTCGAGGGAGGGGGGACAATGAGCAGTTCTTC.

The rearrangement uses TRBV7-2 and TRBJ2-7; 8 nucleotides align to TRBD2. The trim removed 6 bases at V and 2 bases at J, leaving 6 bases unmatched. The CDR3 is made up of 14 amino acids. CDR1 SGHTA and CDR2 FQGNSA come from the germline V gene. The CDR3 sequence: CASSPSGGPYEQYF. The CDR3 DNA sequence: TGTGCCAGCAGTCCGAGCGGGGGACCCTACGAGCAGTACTTC. Together with reference TRBV7-2 and TRBJ2-7, the CDR3 gives the full variable domain: GAGVSQSPSNKVTEKGKDVELRCDPISGHTALYWYRQSLGQGLEFLIYFQGNSAPDKSGLPSDRFSAERTGGSVSTLTIQRTQQEDSAVYLCASSPSGGPYEQYFGPGTRLTVT.

The chain has TRBV7-9 and TRBJ2-1; a weak D match, TRBD2 (5 bases). The germline V gene encodes CDR1 SEHNR and CDR2 FQNEAQ (reference sequence). Between the trimmed V and J ends, which lost 7 bases and 7 bases, there was a span of 23 bases. CDR3 length equals 16 residues. DNA for the CDR3: TGTGCCAGCACCCCGGGGAGTAGCACCTCTAAGAATGAGCAGTTCTTC. Protein product: CASTPGSSTSKNEQFF. Combining the CDR3 with reference TRBV7-9 and TRBJ2-1 gives the whole variable domain DTGVSQNPRHKITKRGQNVTFRCDPISEHNRLYWYRQTLGQGPEFLTYFQNEAQLEKSRLLSDRFSAERPKGSFSTLEIQRTEQGDSAMYLCASTPGSSTSKNEQFFGPGTRLTVL.

The V gene is TRBV5-5, the J gene TRBJ1-2, with 8 bases that match TRBD1. The CDR3 contains 16 residues. Germline V gene sequence: CDR1 SGHKS, CDR2 YYEKEE (reference sequence). V lost 4 bases and J lost 4; bases outside the gene matches: 12. Here the CDR3 DNA reads TGTGCCAGCAGCCCTCAACAGGGGGGGATTTCCTATGGCTACACCTTC. Protein product: CASSPQQGGISYGYTF. Together with reference TRBV5-5 and TRBJ1-2, the CDR3 gives the full variable domain: DAGVTQSPTHLIKTRGQQVTLRCSPISGHKSVSWYQQVLGQGPQFIFQYYEKEERGRGNFPDRFSARQFPNYSSELNVNALLLGDSALYLCASSPQQGGISYGYTFGSGTRLTVV.

The rearrangement joins TRBV5-5 to TRBJ2-5; TRBD1 matches at 7 bases. The CDR3 spans 14 residues. Germline values: CDR1 SGHKS, CDR2 YYEKEE (reference sequence). The junction had 8 bases not matched to a gene; V was cut back by 5 bases and J by 4 bases. CDR3 nucleotide sequence: TGTGCCAGCAGGACACAGGGGAAGGGAGAGACCCAGTACTTC. Encoded protein: CASRTQGKGETQYF.

V usage is TRBV28 and J usage is TRBJ2-3, with TRBD1 identical over 7 bases. The CDR3 loop spans 14 amino acids. From germline, CDR1 is MDHEN and CDR2 SYDVKM. V was pared by 1 base and J by 8 bases, with 6 bases of the junction left unmatched. The CDR3 region has the DNA TGTGCCAGCAGTTTATACGTTAAGGGGGCTACGCAGTATTTT. Amino acid sequence: CASSLYVKGATQYF.

The chain carries TRBV5-5 and TRBJ1-4, with TRBD1 as a possible D gene (5 bases). This CDR3 contains 17 residues. The V and J ends lost 2 bases and 0 bases respectively, with 14 bases between them. CDR1 is SGHKS, CDR2 YYEKEE, per germline (reference sequence). The CDR3 coding sequence is TGTGCCAGCAGCTTACCCCAGGGATACGCAACTAATGAAAAACTGTTTTTT. This sequence encodes CASSLPQGYATNEKLFF.

This sequence joins TRBV18 and TRBJ2-6, with D possibly matching TRBD2 (5 bases). The CDR3 sequence is 14 residues long. Germline V CDR1 and CDR2: KGHSH, LQKENI. Trimming removed 6 bases from V and 0 bases from J, with 6 bases in between. The CDR3, as DNA: TGTGCCAGCTCCCGGGACTCTGGGGCCAACGTCCTGACTTTC. Its protein product is CASSRDSGANVLTF.

The chain couples TRBV19 to TRBJ2-7, with 9 bases lining up with TRBD1. CDR1 LNHDA and CDR2 SQIVND come from the germline V gene (reference sequence). The CDR3 is 13 residues long. Germline trimming cut 9 bases from V and 1 base from J; bases unmatched to any gene: 4. For the CDR3, the DNA is TGTGCCAGCTCCGGGACAGGGTCCTACGAGCAGTACTTC. This encodes CASSGTGSYEQYF.

The chain employs TRBV11-2 and TRBJ2-3, with D unresolved. Germline CDR1 and CDR2: SGHAT and FQNNGV. The CDR3 covers 13 residues. With 5 bases removed from V and 4 bases from J, the gap between germline ends came to 10 bases. The CDR3 sequence: CASSDSNADTQYF. CDR3 coding DNA: TGTGCCAGCAGCGATTCTAACGCAGATACGCAGTATTTT.

The rearrangement links TRBV5-6 to TRBJ1-2; TRBD1 aligns across 7 bases. J lost 3 bases, V lost 2 bases, and 4 bases had no gene match. Germline CDR1 is SGHDT and CDR2 is YYEEEE. This CDR3 is built from 14 residues. The CDR3, as DNA: TGTGCCAGCAGCTTCGACAGGGCCCACTATGGCTACACCTTC. Protein: CASSFDRAHYGYTF.

This chain connects TRBV6-6 to TRBJ2-7; tentative D call: TRBD1 (6 bases). V was clipped by 4 bases and J by 4 bases, with 14 bases between them. The CDR3 is 14 residues long. Germline values: CDR1 MNHNY, CDR2 SVGAGI (reference sequence). CDR3 in amino acids: CASSFSGAAYEQYF. The CDR3 coding sequence is TGTGCCAGCAGTTTTTCAGGGGCGGCATACGAGCAGTACTTC.

This chain joins TRBV5-1 and TRBJ1-1; D is uncertain. Germline V gene sequence: CDR1 SGHRS, CDR2 YFSETQ. V was pared by 4 bases and J by 3 bases, with 10 bases between. This CDR3 has 13 residues. CDR3 amino acids: CASSARVDTEAFF. The DNA for the CDR3 is TGCGCCAGCAGCGCCCGGGTGGACACTGAAGCTTTCTTT.

The rearrangement uses TRBV7-2 and TRBJ1-2, with D possibly matching TRBD1 (5 bases). In germline, CDR1 is SGHTA, CDR2 FQGNSA. V gave up 2 bases and J gave up 0 bases, with 10 bases separating them. CDR3 length equals 15 residues. The chain's CDR3 is CASSLLYRTNYGYTF. The CDR3 region has the DNA TGTGCCAGCAGCTTACTTTACAGGACTAACTATGGCTACACCTTC.

In this sample, this clone turned up a few times. V usage is TRBV15 and J usage is TRBJ2-2; D unclear. This CDR3 is 15 amino acids long. V was shortened by 0 bases and J by 0 bases, with 5 bases between the two germline ends. The germline CDR1 and CDR2 sequences are LNHNV and YYDKDF (reference sequence). CDR3 DNA sequence: TGTGCCACCAGCAGAGAATACTCGAACACCGGGGAGCTGTTTTTT. Protein: CATSREYSNTGELFF.

This clone was found once. The J gene is TRBJ2-1, the V gene TRBV5-6; 14 bases fit TRBD2. Germline V CDR1 and CDR2: SGHDT, YYEEEE. V shed 2 bases and J 10 bases; nucleotides not matched to a gene: 5. The CDR3 runs to 15 residues. The CDR3 DNA sequence: TGTGCCAGCAGCTTTCTGACTAGCGGGGGGGACGAGCAGTTCTTC. Amino acids: CASSFLTSGGDEQFF.

The count of this clone is one. This rearrangement joins TRBV7-2 to TRBJ2-5; 7 bases align to TRBD2. Germline CDR1 is SGHTA and CDR2 is FQGNSA. This CDR3 is 16 amino acids long. V was pared by 5 bases and J by 5 bases, with 14 bases of the junction left unmatched. The DNA for the CDR3 is TGTGCCAGCAGCAAATCCGGGACCGGGGGAGGGGAGACCCAGTACTTC. Its protein product is CASSKSGTGGGETQYF.

The V call is TRBV27, the J call TRBJ1-1; 8 bases map to TRBD1. This CDR3 has 15 amino acids. Germline V gene data show CDR1 as MNHEY and CDR2 as SMNVEV (reference sequence). V dropped 6 bases and J dropped 3; count of bases not matched to a gene: 9. CDR3 coding DNA: TGTGCCAGCAGCTATAACAGGGGGTTAGACACTGAAGCTTTCTTT. Its translation is CASSYNRGLDTEAFF.

The chain links TRBV6-1 to TRBJ2-3, with 9 bases fitting TRBD2. This CDR3 is built from 14 residues. The germline V gene encodes CDR1 MNHNS and CDR2 SASEGT. V gave up 5 bases and J gave up 3 bases; unmatched junction bases: 3. DNA of the CDR3: TGTGCCAGCAGTCCTAGCGGGGTTACAGATACGCAGTATTTT. It encodes CASSPSGVTDTQYF.

V is TRBV5-1 and J is TRBJ1-1; no clear D. Trimming removed 0 bases at V and 5 bases at J, with 14 bases between. This CDR3 contains 15 residues. The V gene's germline CDR1 is SGHRS and CDR2 YFSETQ. CDR3 loop: CASSLGRAGYTEAFF. CDR3 DNA sequence: TGCGCCAGCAGCTTGGGCCGGGCGGGGTATACTGAAGCTTTCTTT.